Following are 31 T cell receptor beta chains from one sample sequenced in a study of breast tumors, draining lymph nodes, adjacent tissues. Breast cancer patients provided tissue from their axillary draining lymph nodes. TCRdb re-called the multiplex PCR reads through MiXCR, storing one row per CDR3 protein. In the table there are around 170,000 distinct CDR3 sequences, 30% to 35% of which are singletons. Sequencing used axillary lymph node tissue. Receptors originate from a female donor with breast cancer. Some clones in this sample may be carry-over from other donors' samples.

In its sample, this clonotype was seen a few times. This may come from a read error, since a much larger clone is one base off. The J gene is TRBJ2-7, the V gene TRBV6-5; unclear D gene. CDR1 and CDR2 (germline): MNHEY, SVGAGI. V lost 5 bases, J lost 2 bases, and 13 bases lay in between. The CDR3 covers 14 residues. Here the CDR3 DNA reads TGTGCCAGCAGTCACTTGGGGATCCCCTACGAGCAGTACTTC. Translation: CASSHLGIPYEQYF.

This clonotype was detected many times. The chain recombines TRBV25-1 with TRBJ2-1; 10 bases fit TRBD2. V trimming: 11 bases; J trimming: 6 bases; junction bases outside the gene matches: 10. This CDR3 is built from 14 residues. Germline V CDR1 and CDR2: MGHDK, SYGVNS. This CDR3 reads CAALGASGSNEQFF. CDR3 coding DNA: TGTGCCGCCCTTGGGGCTAGCGGGAGCAATGAGCAGTTCTTC.

The sample holds one count of this clonotype. The V and J genes are TRBV10-1 and TRBJ2-1; 7 nucleotides align to TRBD2. The CDR3 totals 16 residues. Germline loops: CDR1 WNHNN, CDR2 SYGVQD (reference sequence). V trimming: 6 bases; J trimming: 6 bases; junction bases outside the gene matches: 14. CDR3 in DNA: TGCGCCAGCAGCCCGACTAGCTTAAGTCCTCTCAATGAGCAGTTCTTC. Encoded protein: CASSPTSLSPLNEQFF.

For this clonotype: No conserved phenylalanine or tryptophan ends this CDR3, so it is likely a read error. The J gene is TRBJ2-1, the V gene TRBV4-1; TRBD2 is a possible D gene (5 bases). This CDR3 comprises 14 residues. Deletions cut 10 bases from V and 2 bases from J, with 15 bases between. Germline V gene sequence: CDR1 MGHRA, CDR2 YSYEKL. The CDR3 spells CATGPTGTYNEQFR. CDR3 nucleotides: TGCGCCACCGGCCCCACCGGGACCTACAATGAGCAGTTCAGA.

In regard to this clonotype: At one end, the junction sequence differs from germline, possibly due to a read error. For the CDR3, the DNA is TGTGCCACCAGCAGAGGTCCAGGGTTACAAGAGACCCAGTGCTTC. Translated, it gives CATSRGPGLQETQCF. V gene TRBV15 combines with J gene TRBJ2-5; D might be TRBD1 (5 bases). This CDR3 has 15 amino acids. CDR1 is LNHNV and CDR2 is YYDKDF in the germline V gene (reference sequence).

This clonotype has just one count. The CDR3 DNA reads as TGTGCCAGCAGCTACGTAGGGGGGGCCGGGGAGACCCAGTACTTC. It codes for CASSYVGGAGETQYF. The genes are TRBV7-3 and TRBJ2-5; tentative D call: TRBD2 (7 bases). The CDR3 is 15 amino acids. Trimming took 4 bases from V and 5 from J, leaving 17 bases between them. Looked up from germline, CDR1 is SGHTA and CDR2 is FQGTGA.

This clonotype came up many times. The chain has TRBV20-1 and TRBJ2-3; 8 bases line up with TRBD1. Germline CDR1 DFQATT, CDR2 SNEGSKA (reference sequence). Germline trimming cut 4 bases from V and 0 bases from J; bases unmatched to any gene: 3. The CDR3 spans 14 residues. The CDR3 region is CSATRDRSTDTQYF. The CDR3 DNA reads TGCAGTGCTACCAGGGACAGGAGCACAGATACGCAGTATTTT.

This clonotype was observed at least ten times. The chain couples TRBV12-3 or TRBV12-4 to TRBJ1-5; 9 positions match TRBD1. The CDR3 covers 15 residues. With V trimmed by 6 bases and J by 4 bases, 7 bases remained unmatched. CDR3 bases: TGTGCCAGCAGCGGGGCCGGGACAGGGAATCAGCCCCAGCATTTT. It translates to CASSGAGTGNQPQHF.

This rearrangement joins TRBV20-1 to TRBJ1-6; D is perhaps TRBD1 (6 bases). This CDR3 spans 15 amino acids. Per germline, CDR1 DFQATT and CDR2 SNEGSKA (reference sequence). Between the trimmed V and J ends, which lost 0 bases and 15 bases, there was a span of 21 bases. The CDR3 DNA reads as TGCAGTGCTAGAGACCAAACAGGGAATGGCGTACGCCTCCACTTT. Protein sequence: CSARDQTGNGVRLHF.

This clonotype has ten or more counts. The rearrangement uses TRBV10-3 and TRBJ2-6, with D maybe TRBD2 (6 bases). Trimming cost V 7 bases and J 2 bases, with 9 bases left between them. Germline-derived CDR1 and CDR2 are ENHRY and SYGVKD. CDR3 size: 14 residues. The CDR3 DNA sequence: TGTGCCATCAATGGGGAGGCTGGGGCCAACGTCCTGACTTTC. Its translation is CAINGEAGANVLTF.

This clonotype was observed many times. This chain uses TRBV5-1 with TRBJ1-3; TRBD1 might be the D (6 bases). Trimming left V 2 bases short and J 4 bases short, with 16 bases between. The CDR3 extends over 16 amino acids. Per the germline V gene, CDR1 is SGHRS and CDR2 is YFSETQ. CDR3 coding DNA: TGCGCCAGCAGCTTAAGAGGACAGCCAGTAGGAAACACCATATATTTT. Protein: CASSLRGQPVGNTIYF.

The table lists this clonotype with many counts. V gene TRBV20-1 combines with J gene TRBJ2-7; perhaps D is TRBD1 or TRBD2 (5 bases each). V was trimmed by 0 bases and J by 0 bases, leaving 12 bases between them. Germline assignment: CDR1 DFQATT and CDR2 SNEGSKA (reference sequence). There are 15 residues in the CDR3. The CDR3 reads CSARDIRGNSYEQYF. The CDR3 DNA sequence: TGCAGTGCTAGAGACATTCGGGGCAACTCCTACGAGCAGTACTTC.

The chain carries TRBV14 and TRBJ2-7, with TRBD2 matching 12 bases. The CDR3 is 14 residues long. With V trimmed by 4 bases and J by 6 bases, 4 bases remained unmatched. Looked up from germline, CDR1 is SGHDN and CDR2 is FVKESK. As DNA, the CDR3 is TGTGCCAGCAGCCGACGGACTAGCGGGACCGAGCAGTACTTC. Amino acid sequence: CASSRRTSGTEQYF.

The V call is TRBV10-2, the J call TRBJ1-5, with D perhaps matching TRBD1 (6 bases). The V gene's germline CDR1 is WSHSY and CDR2 SAAADI. The CDR3 is made up of 16 amino acids. Trimming removed 0 bases from V and 5 bases from J, with 14 bases in between. The DNA for the CDR3 is TGCGCCAGCAGTGAGTCGAGGGGGGGAGGGGATCAGCCCCAGCATTTT. It encodes CASSESRGGGDQPQHF.

This clonotype was counted ten times or more. The chain recombines TRBV6-5 with TRBJ1-6; 8 bases agree with TRBD1. The trim removed 5 bases at V and 7 bases at J, leaving 10 bases unmatched. The germline V gene encodes CDR1 MNHEY and CDR2 SVGAGI. The CDR3 has 16 amino acids. The CDR3 loop reads CASSPTGVRWNSPLHF. In DNA form, the CDR3 reads TGTGCCAGCAGTCCGACAGGGGTGAGGTGGAATTCACCCCTCCACTTT.

The rearrangement links TRBV20-1 to TRBJ2-5; 9 bases map to TRBD1. CDR3 length: 16 residues. V trimming: 4 bases; J trimming: 4 bases; junction bases outside the gene matches: 13. The germline V gene has CDR1 DFQATT and CDR2 SNEGSKA (reference sequence). The CDR3 DNA follows: TGCAGTGCTACCTACGGGTTACAGGGGGCGGGAGAGACCCAGTACTTC. As protein: CSATYGLQGAGETQYF.

This clonotype has a count of ten or more. V gene TRBV19 combines with J gene TRBJ2-7; D possibly corresponds to TRBD2 (6 bases). The CDR3 sequence is 15 residues long. Germline V gene sequence: CDR1 LNHDA, CDR2 SQIVND (reference sequence). V shed 3 bases and J shed 3 bases, with 15 bases lying between them. CDR3 bases: TGTGCCAGTAGTATGTCTACTAGCCGGATCTACGAGCAGTACTTC. Translation: CASSMSTSRIYEQYF. The variable domain in full, completed from reference TRBV19 and TRBJ2-7, reads DGGITQSPKYLFRKEGQNVTLSCEQNLNHDAMYWYRQDPGQGLRLIYYSQIVNDFQKGDIAEGYSVSREKKESFPLTVTSAQKNPTAFYLCASSMSTSRIYEQYFGPGTRLTVT.

About this clonotype itself: Possible read error: a much larger clone is one base away. J is TRBJ2-3 and V is TRBV11-3, with D possibly being TRBD1 (5 bases). Germline CDR1 reads SGHNT; CDR2 reads YENEEA. This CDR3 spans 16 amino acids. The CDR3 sequence is CASSLAVGLRTGTQYF. As DNA, the CDR3 is TGTGCCAGCAGCTTAGCTGTCGGCCTTCGCACAGGTACGCAGTATTTT.

The table lists this clonotype with many counts. A read error is possible here, since a much larger clone lies one base away. The chain joins TRBV20-1 to TRBJ1-2; TRBD1 aligns across 8 bases. Germline lookup yields CDR1 DFQATT and CDR2 SNEGSKA (reference sequence). The CDR3 contains 13 residues. CDR3 bases: TGCAGTGCCGGACAGGGACGGAACTATGCCTACACCTTC. Encoded protein: CSAGQGRNYAYTF.

There are many counts of this clonotype. The chain joins TRBV2 to TRBJ2-1; D might be TRBD2 (6 bases). This CDR3 comprises 12 residues. CDR1 and CDR2 (germline): SNHLY, FYNNEI. Trimming removed 8 bases at V and 14 bases at J, with 19 bases between. CDR3 nucleotide sequence: TGTGCCAGCCATGGGGATGGGGAGGTAGAGTTCTTC. Its translation: CASHGDGEVEFF.

Note on this clonotype: This may come from a read error, since a much larger clone is one base off. V is TRBV11-3 and J is TRBJ2-7; a possible D gene is TRBD1 (5 bases). The ends were cut back, 0 bases at V and 0 bases at J, with 9 bases in the middle. Germline-derived CDR1 and CDR2 are SGHNT and YENEEA. The CDR3 extends over 15 amino acids. CDR3 in DNA: TGTGCCAGCAGCTTAGAAGGCAGGGACTCCTACGAGCAGTACTTC. Translated, it gives CASSLEGRDSYEQYF.

V gene TRBV6-5 combines with J gene TRBJ1-3; possibly TRBD1 for D (6 bases). V dropped 0 bases and J dropped 1 base, with 16 bases sitting between them. The CDR3 spans 18 residues. CDR1 is MNHEY and CDR2 is SVGAGI in the germline V gene. The DNA of the CDR3 is TGTGCCAGCAGTTACTCCTCCCTTCCAGGGGTTTCTGGAAACACCATATATTTT. Its protein product is CASSYSSLPGVSGNTIYF.

A word on this clonotype: This may arise from a read error, as a much more abundant clone is one base away. Written as DNA, the CDR3 is TGTGCCAGCTCACCTGGAGGGGGGCGAGAGTCCCAGTACTTC. Translation: CASSPGGGRESQYF. The chain employs TRBV18 and TRBJ2-5; D may match TRBD1 or TRBD2 (6 bases each). Germline-derived CDR1 and CDR2 are KGHSH and LQKENI. The CDR3 runs 14 residues.

This clonotype was seen repeatedly, ten times or more. The V call is TRBV7-3, the J call TRBJ2-1, with 11 positions matching TRBD2. Germline V CDR1 and CDR2: SGHTA, FQGTGA. This CDR3 has 19 amino acids. V lost 5 bases and J lost 4; bases outside the gene matches: 16. The CDR3 DNA reads TGTGCCAGCAGCCGCACCAGAACACTAGCGGGAGTTGATTACAATGAGCAGTTCTTC. This codes for CASSRTRTLAGVDYNEQFF.

In its sample, this clonotype was seen once. The rearrangement joins TRBV7-3 to TRBJ2-3, with TRBD2 as a possible D gene (7 bases). Germline V gene data show CDR1 as SGHTA and CDR2 as FQGTGA. Trimming cost V 2 bases and J 8 bases, with 14 bases left between them. CDR3 size: 14 residues. CDR3 region: CASSLLGGAATQYF. Here the CDR3 DNA reads TGTGCCAGCAGCTTATTAGGGGGGGCGGCTACGCAGTATTTT.

This clonotype has ten or more counts. This sequence joins TRBV19 and TRBJ1-5; no firm D call. Germline V gene lookup returns CDR1 LNHDA and CDR2 SQIVND (reference sequence). V was clipped by 5 bases and J by 2 bases, with 19 bases between them. This CDR3 has 17 residues. CDR3 sequence reads: CASSPGSGGKGNQPQHF. Here the CDR3 DNA reads TGTGCCAGTAGTCCGGGGTCAGGCGGAAAGGGCAATCAGCCCCAGCATTTT.

The rearrangement uses TRBV19 and TRBJ1-1; 8 bases align to TRBD1. After removal of 7 bases from V and 5 bases from J, the junction contained 18 bases not matched to a gene. The germline CDR1 and CDR2 sequences are LNHDA and SQIVND (reference sequence). The CDR3 runs 17 residues. CDR3 residues: CASTDRRDRPSMTEAFF. CDR3 sequence (DNA): TGTGCCAGTACGGACAGGCGGGACAGGCCGTCTATGACTGAAGCTTTCTTT.

This clonotype was found many times. J is TRBJ2-5 and V is TRBV20-1, with 15 bases lining up with TRBD2. The CDR3 loop spans 18 amino acids. V was clipped by 0 bases and J by 7 bases; unmatched bases: 12. Germline V gene sequence: CDR1 DFQATT, CDR2 SNEGSKA (reference sequence). The CDR3 DNA reads TGCAGTGCTAGAGATCAGGGACTAGCGGGAGGCATGGGGGTGACCCAGTACTTC. Translated: CSARDQGLAGGMGVTQYF.

This clonotype was detected many times. The V call is TRBV19, the J call TRBJ2-3; 11 nucleotides line up with TRBD2. Looked up from germline, CDR1 is LNHDA and CDR2 is SQIVND (reference sequence). The CDR3 contains 15 residues. Trimming took 5 bases from V and 4 from J; bases not matched to a gene: 5. The CDR3 here is CASSQLAGAPDTQYF. DNA of the CDR3: TGTGCCAGTAGTCAACTAGCGGGAGCCCCAGATACGCAGTATTTT. The whole variable domain, filled in from reference TRBV19 and TRBJ2-3, reads DGGITQSPKYLFRKEGQNVTLSCEQNLNHDAMYWYRQDPGQGLRLIYYSQIVNDFQKGDIAEGYSVSREKKESFPLTVTSAQKNPTAFYLCASSQLAGAPDTQYFGPGTRLTVL.

There are many counts of this clonotype. A read error may explain this, as a much larger clone is one base away. The rearrangement joins TRBV19 to TRBJ2-5; no definite D call. V lost 1 base to trimming and J lost 0 bases, with 3 bases between them. The CDR3 runs 13 residues. Germline values: CDR1 LNHDA, CDR2 SQIVND (reference sequence). The CDR3 sequence is CASSIGYQETQYF. In DNA, the CDR3 is TGTGCCAGTAGTATAGGCTACCAAGAGACCCAGTACTTC. Looking up the rest from reference TRBV19 and TRBJ2-5 gives the full variable domain: DGGITQSPKYLFRKEGQNVTLSCEQNLNHDAMYWYRQDPGQGLRLIYYSQIVNDFQKGDIAEGYSVSREKKESFPLTVTSAQKNPTAFYLCASSIGYQETQYFGPGTRLLVL.

Note on this clonotype: An end of the junction differs from the germline gene, which may be a read error. The V call is TRBV7-9, the J call TRBJ1-6; D may be TRBD1 (5 bases). There are 14 residues in the CDR3. Germline V gene lookup returns CDR1 SEHNR and CDR2 FQNEAQ (reference sequence). This chain's CDR3 is CASSSEGHNSPRRF. In DNA form, the CDR3 reads TGTGCCAGCAGCTCAGAGGGGCATAATTCACCCCGCCGCTTT.